Below, one T cell receptor (beta chain) is given with its context. This specimen belongs to a study of T cell changes during pregnancy in multiple sclerosis. Here immunoSEQ multiplex PCR was the method, and the copy in TCRdb shows in-frame clones only, minus some. The sample has tens of thousands of clones, about 92% seen once. V lost 8 bases, J lost 6 bases, and 13 bases lay in between. The germline V gene encodes CDR1 MDHEN and CDR2 SYDVKM. The CDR3 is 12 residues long. The TCR sequence derives from a female donor with multiple sclerosis, enrolled in a pregnancy study. The gene calls are TRBV28 and TRBJ1-1, with D perhaps TRBD1 (6 bases). The sample consisted of peripheral blood, taken in the first trimester of pregnancy. CDR3 sequence: CASFTGMAEAFF. The CDR3 bases are TGTGCCAGCTTTACAGGGATGGCTGAAGCTTTCTTT.